This T cell receptor (beta chain) was found in a study of T cell repertoires and Cas9 in healthy adults. TCRdb's table, derived via immunoSEQ multiplex PCR, lists solely in-frame clones and lacks some. The table includes about 22,000 clones, roughly 90% detected once. V lost 2 bases, J lost 0 bases, and 6 bases lay in between. The CDR3 length is 14 residues. Germline V lookup: CDR1 SGHTA, CDR2 FQGTGA. The V gene is TRBV7-3, the J gene TRBJ2-3, with unresolved D. This receptor was obtained from a human donor in good health. Sequencing input: CD4+ effector T cells (CD127+, CD25-, CD137-, CD154-) from PBMCs; culture status not recorded. The CDR3: CASSLLSSTDTQYF. CDR3 nucleotides: TGTGCCAGCAGCTTACTCTCTAGCACAGATACGCAGTATTTT.